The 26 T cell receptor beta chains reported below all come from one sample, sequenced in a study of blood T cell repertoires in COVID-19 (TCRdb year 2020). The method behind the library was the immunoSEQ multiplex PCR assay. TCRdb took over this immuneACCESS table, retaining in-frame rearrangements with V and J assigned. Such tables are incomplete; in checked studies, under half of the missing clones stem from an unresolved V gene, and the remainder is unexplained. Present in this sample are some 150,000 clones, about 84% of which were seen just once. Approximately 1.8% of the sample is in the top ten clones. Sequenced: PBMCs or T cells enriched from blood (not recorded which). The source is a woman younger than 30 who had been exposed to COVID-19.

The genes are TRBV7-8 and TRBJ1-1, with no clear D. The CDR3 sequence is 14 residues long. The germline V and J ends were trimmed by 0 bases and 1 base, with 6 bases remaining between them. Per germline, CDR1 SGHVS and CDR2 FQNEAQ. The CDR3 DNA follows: TGTGCCAGCAGCTTAGCAGCCCGGAACACTGAAGCTTTCTTT. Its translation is CASSLAARNTEAFF.

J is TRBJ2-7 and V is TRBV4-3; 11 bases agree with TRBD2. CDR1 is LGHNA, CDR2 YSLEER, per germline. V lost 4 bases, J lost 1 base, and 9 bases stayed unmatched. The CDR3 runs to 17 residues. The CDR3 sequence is CASSLAGGYGISYEQYF. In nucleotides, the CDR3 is TGCGCCAGCAGCCTAGCGGGAGGGTACGGGATATCCTACGAGCAGTACTTC.

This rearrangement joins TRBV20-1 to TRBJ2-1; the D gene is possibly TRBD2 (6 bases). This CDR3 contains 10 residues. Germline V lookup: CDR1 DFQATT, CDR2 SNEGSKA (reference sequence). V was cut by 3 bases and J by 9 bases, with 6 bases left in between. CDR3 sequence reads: CSASGSEQFF. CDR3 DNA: TGCAGTGCTAGCGGGAGTGAGCAGTTCTTC.

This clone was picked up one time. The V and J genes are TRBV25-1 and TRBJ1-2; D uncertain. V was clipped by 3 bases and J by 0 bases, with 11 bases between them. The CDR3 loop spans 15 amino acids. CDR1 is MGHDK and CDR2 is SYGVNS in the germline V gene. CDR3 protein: CASSDLSGANYGYTF. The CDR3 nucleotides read TGTGCCAGCAGTGATCTAAGCGGAGCTAACTATGGCTACACCTTC.

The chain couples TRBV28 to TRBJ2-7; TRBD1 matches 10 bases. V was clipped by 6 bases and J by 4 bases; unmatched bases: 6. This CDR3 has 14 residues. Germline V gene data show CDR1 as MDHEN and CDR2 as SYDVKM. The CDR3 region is CASRADRGTYEQYF. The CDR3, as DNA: TGTGCCAGCAGAGCGGACAGGGGGACTTACGAGCAGTACTTC.

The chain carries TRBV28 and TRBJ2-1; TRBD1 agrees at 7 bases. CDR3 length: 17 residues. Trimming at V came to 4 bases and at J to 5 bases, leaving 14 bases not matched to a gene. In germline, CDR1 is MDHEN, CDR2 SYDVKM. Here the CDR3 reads CASSYPPRGSHNNEQFF. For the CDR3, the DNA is TGTGCCAGCAGTTACCCCCCCAGGGGGTCCCATAACAATGAGCAGTTCTTC. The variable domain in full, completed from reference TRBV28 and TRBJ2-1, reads DVKVTQSSRYLVKRTGEKVFLECVQDMDHENMFWYRQDPGLGLRLIYFSYDVKMKEKGDIPEGYSVSREKKERFSLILESASTNQTSMYLCASSYPPRGSHNNEQFFGPGTRLTVL.

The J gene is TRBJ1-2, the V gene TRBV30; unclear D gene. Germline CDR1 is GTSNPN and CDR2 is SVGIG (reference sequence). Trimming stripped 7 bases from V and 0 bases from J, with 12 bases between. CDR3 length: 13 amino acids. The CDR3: CAYGEGTNYGYTF. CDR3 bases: TGTGCCTACGGAGAGGGTACTAACTATGGCTACACCTTC.

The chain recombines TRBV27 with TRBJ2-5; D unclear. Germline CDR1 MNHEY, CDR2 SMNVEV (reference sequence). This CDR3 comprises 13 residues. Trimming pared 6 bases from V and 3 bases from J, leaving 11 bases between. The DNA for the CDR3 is TGTGCCAGCAGCCGTCGGTCGGAAGAGACCCAGTACTTC. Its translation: CASSRRSEETQYF.

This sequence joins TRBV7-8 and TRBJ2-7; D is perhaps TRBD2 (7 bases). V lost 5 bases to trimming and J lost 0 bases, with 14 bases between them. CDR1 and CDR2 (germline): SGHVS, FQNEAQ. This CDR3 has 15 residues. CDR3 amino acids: CASSGQAGHSYEQYF. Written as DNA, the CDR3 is TGTGCCAGCAGCGGACAAGCGGGACACTCCTACGAGCAGTACTTC. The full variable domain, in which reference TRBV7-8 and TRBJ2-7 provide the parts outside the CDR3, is GAGVSQSPRYKVAKRGQDVALRCDPISGHVSLFWYQQALGQGPEFLTYFQNEAQLDKSGLPSDRFFAERPEGSVSTLKIQRTQQEDSAVYLCASSGQAGHSYEQYFGPGTRLTVT.

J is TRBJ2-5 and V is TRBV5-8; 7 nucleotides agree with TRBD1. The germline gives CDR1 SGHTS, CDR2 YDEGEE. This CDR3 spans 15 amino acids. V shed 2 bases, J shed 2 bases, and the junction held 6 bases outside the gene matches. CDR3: CASSFWTGEQETQYF. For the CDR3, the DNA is TGTGCCAGCAGCTTTTGGACAGGAGAACAAGAGACCCAGTACTTC.

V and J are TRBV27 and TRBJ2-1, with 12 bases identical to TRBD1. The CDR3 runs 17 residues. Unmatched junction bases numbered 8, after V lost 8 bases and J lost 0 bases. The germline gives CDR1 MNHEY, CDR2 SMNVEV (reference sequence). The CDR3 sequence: CASAGTGGGSSYNEQFF. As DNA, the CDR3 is TGTGCCAGCGCCGGGACAGGGGGCGGGAGCTCCTACAATGAGCAGTTCTTC.

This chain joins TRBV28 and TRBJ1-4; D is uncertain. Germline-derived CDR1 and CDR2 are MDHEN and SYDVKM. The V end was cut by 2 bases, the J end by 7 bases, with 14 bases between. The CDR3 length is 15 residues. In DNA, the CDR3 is TGTGCCAGCAGTTTAACCTCCGGGGTGCGTGAAAAACTGTTTTTT. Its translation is CASSLTSGVREKLFF.

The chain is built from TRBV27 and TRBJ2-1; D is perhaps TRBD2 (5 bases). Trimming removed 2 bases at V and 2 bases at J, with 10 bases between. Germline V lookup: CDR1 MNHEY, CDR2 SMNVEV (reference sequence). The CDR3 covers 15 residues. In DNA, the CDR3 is TGTGCCAGCAGTTTAGACCTGGGAGCCTACAATGAGCAGTTCTTC. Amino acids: CASSLDLGAYNEQFF.

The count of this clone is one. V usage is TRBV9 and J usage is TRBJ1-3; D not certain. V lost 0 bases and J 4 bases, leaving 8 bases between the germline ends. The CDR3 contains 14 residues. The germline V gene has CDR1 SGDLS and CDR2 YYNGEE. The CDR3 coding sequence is TGTGCCAGCAGCGTAGCTACCGAGGGAAACACCATATATTTT. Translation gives CASSVATEGNTIYF.

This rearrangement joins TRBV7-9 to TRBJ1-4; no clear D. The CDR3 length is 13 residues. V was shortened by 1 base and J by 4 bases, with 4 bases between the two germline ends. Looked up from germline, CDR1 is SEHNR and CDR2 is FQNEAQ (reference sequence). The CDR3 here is CASSLGLNEKLFF. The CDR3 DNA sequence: TGTGCCAGCAGCTTAGGGCTTAATGAAAAACTGTTTTTT.

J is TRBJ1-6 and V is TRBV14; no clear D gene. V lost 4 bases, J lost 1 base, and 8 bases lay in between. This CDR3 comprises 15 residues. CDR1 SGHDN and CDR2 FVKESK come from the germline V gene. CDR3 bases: TGTGCCAGCAGCCCCGACAAGTCCTATAATTCACCCCTCCACTTT. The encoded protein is CASSPDKSYNSPLHF.

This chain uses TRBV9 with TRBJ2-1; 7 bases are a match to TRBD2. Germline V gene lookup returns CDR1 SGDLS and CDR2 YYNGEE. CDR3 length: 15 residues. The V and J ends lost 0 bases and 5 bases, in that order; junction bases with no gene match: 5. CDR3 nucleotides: TGTGCCAGCAGCGTAGGAGCGGGAACCCACAATGAGCAGTTCTTC. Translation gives CASSVGAGTHNEQFF.

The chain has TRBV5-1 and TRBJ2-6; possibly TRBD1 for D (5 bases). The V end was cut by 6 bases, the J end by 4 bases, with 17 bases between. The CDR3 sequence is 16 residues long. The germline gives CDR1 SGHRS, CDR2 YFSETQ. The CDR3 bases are TGCGCCAGCACCCTTAGTGGGGCGGCAGGGGCCAACGTCCTGACTTTC. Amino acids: CASTLSGAAGANVLTF.

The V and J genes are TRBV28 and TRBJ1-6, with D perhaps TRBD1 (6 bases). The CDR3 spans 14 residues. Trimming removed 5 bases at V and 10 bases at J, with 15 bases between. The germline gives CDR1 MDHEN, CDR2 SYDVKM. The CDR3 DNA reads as TGTGCCAGCAGTCCCCGACAGGTCTGGTCACCCCTCCACTTT. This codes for CASSPRQVWSPLHF. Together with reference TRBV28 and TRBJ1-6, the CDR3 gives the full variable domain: DVKVTQSSRYLVKRTGEKVFLECVQDMDHENMFWYRQDPGLGLRLIYFSYDVKMKEKGDIPEGYSVSREKKERFSLILESASTNQTSMYLCASSPRQVWSPLHFGNGTRLTVT.

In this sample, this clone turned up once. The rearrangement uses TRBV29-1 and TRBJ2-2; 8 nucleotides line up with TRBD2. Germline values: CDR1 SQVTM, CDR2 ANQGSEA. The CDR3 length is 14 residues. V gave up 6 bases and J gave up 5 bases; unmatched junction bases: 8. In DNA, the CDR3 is TGCAGCGTGGCGGGAGGAAGGTGGACCGGGGAGCTGTTTTTT. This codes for CSVAGGRWTGELFF.

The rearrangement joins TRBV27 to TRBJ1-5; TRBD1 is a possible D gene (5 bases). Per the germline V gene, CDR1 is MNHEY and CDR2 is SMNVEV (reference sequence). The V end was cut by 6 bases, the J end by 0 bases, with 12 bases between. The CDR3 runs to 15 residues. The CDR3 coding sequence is TGTGCCAGCAGGGAGACAGTCTATAGCAATCAGCCCCAGCATTTT. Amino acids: CASRETVYSNQPQHF.

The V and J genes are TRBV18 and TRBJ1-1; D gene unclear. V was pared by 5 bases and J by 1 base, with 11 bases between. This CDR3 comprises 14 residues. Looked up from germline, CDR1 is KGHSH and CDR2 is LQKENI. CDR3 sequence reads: CASSEMFTNTEAFF. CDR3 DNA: TGTGCCAGCTCAGAGATGTTTACGAACACTGAAGCTTTCTTT.

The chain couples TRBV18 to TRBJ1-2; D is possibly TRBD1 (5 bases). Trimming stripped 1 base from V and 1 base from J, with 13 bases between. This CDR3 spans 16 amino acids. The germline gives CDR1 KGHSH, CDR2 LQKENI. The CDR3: CASSPQLDTNNYGYTF. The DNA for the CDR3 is TGTGCCAGCTCACCACAGTTGGACACTAATAACTATGGCTACACCTTC.

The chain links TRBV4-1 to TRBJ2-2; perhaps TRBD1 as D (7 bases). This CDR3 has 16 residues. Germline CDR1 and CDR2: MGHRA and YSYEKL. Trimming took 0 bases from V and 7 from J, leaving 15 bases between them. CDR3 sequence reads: CASSQEGGGLIGELFF. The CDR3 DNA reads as TGCGCCAGCAGCCAAGAAGGAGGGGGCTTGATCGGGGAGCTGTTTTTT.

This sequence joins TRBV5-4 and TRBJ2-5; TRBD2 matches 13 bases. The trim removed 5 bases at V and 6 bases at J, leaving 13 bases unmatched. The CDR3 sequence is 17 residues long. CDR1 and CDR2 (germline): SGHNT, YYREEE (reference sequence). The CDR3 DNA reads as TGTGCCAGCAGTCACGAAGGACTAGCGGGAGTTGGAAAGACCCAGTACTTC. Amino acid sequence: CASSHEGLAGVGKTQYF.

CDR3 DNA sequence: TGTGCCAGCAGCTCGGGACAGAGCACAGATACGCAGTATTTT. Amino acids: CASSSGQSTDTQYF. This sequence joins TRBV28 and TRBJ2-3; the match to TRBD1 covers 7 bases. Germline V gene data show CDR1 as MDHEN and CDR2 as SYDVKM. V dropped 6 bases and J dropped 0; count of bases not matched to a gene: 3. The CDR3 is 14 amino acids.